The present TCR beta chain was sequenced within a study of blood T cell repertoires in COVID-19. Background on the study: Specimens from acute and convalescent COVID-19 originated in the United States, Italy and Spain.

Only in-frame clones appear in the TCRdb table, and some are missing; sequencing was by immunoSEQ multiplex PCR. The table shows 300,000 to 350,000 clones, with 87% occurring only once. V was pared by 5 bases and J by 6 bases, with 17 bases between. There are 15 residues in the CDR3. Germline CDR1 reads SGHAT; CDR2 reads FQNNGV. The sequence was obtained from a woman between 50 and 59 years old with COVID-19, enrolled during active disease. Sequenced: peripheral blood. The rearrangement joins TRBV11-2 to TRBJ2-1; maybe TRBD1 (5 bases). The CDR3 here is CASSPQGLGRNEQFF. CDR3 nucleotides: TGTGCCAGCAGCCCCCAGGGTCTAGGTCGCAATGAGCAGTTCTTC.